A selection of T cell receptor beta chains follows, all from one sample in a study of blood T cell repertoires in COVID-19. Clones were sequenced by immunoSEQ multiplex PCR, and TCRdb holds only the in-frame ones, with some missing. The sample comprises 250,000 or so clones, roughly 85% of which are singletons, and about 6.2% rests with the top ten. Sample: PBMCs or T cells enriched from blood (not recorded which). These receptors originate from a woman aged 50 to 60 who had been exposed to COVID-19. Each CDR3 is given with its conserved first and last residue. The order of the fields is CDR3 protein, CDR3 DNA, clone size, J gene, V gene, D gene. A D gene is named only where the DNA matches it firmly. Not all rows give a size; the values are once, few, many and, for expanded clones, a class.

cdr3_aa: CASSERTGLPYF; cdr3_nt: TGTGCCAGCAGTGAACGGACAGGCCTCCCGTACTTC; clone_size: NA; j_call: TRBJ2-4; v_call: TRBV12-3/TRBV12-4; d_call: TRBD1
cdr3_aa: CASSQDVGSGHTGELFF; cdr3_nt: TGCGCCAGCAGCCAAGACGTCGGGTCAGGGCATACCGGGGAGCTGTTTTTT; clone_size: NA; j_call: TRBJ2-2; v_call: TRBV4-3; d_call: NA
cdr3_aa: CASSTLVREGYYGYTF; cdr3_nt: TGTGCCAGTAGCACCCTGGTCCGGGAAGGGTACTATGGCTACACCTTC; clone_size: NA; j_call: TRBJ1-2; v_call: TRBV19; d_call: NA
cdr3_aa: CASSDLNYGYTF; cdr3_nt: TGCGCCAGCAGTGACCTAAACTATGGCTACACCTTC; clone_size: NA; j_call: TRBJ1-2; v_call: TRBV10-2; d_call: NA
cdr3_aa: CASSLGLAGAQETQYF; cdr3_nt: TGTGCCAGCAGCCTGGGACTAGCGGGGGCTCAAGAGACCCAGTACTTC; clone_size: NA; j_call: TRBJ2-5; v_call: TRBV7-9; d_call: TRBD2
cdr3_aa: CASSEGMSYEQYF; cdr3_nt: TGCGCCAGCAGTGAGGGCATGTCCTACGAGCAGTACTTC; clone_size: NA; j_call: TRBJ2-7; v_call: TRBV10-2; d_call: NA
cdr3_aa: CASSDYRGDGYTF; cdr3_nt: TGTGCCAGCAGTGATTACAGGGGGGATGGCTACACCTTC; clone_size: NA; j_call: TRBJ1-2; v_call: TRBV25-1; d_call: TRBD1
cdr3_aa: CASTLMNTEAFF; cdr3_nt: TGTGCCAGCACCCTTATGAACACTGAAGCTTTCTTT; clone_size: NA; j_call: TRBJ1-1; v_call: TRBV2; d_call: NA
cdr3_aa: CASSVTGGSGNTIYF; cdr3_nt: TGTGCCAGCAGCGTGACAGGGGGCTCTGGAAACACCATATATTTT; clone_size: NA; j_call: TRBJ1-3; v_call: TRBV7-8; d_call: TRBD1
cdr3_aa: CASSGGVNYGYTF; cdr3_nt: TGTGCCAGCTCGGGAGGAGTCAACTATGGCTACACCTTC; clone_size: few; j_call: TRBJ1-2; v_call: TRBV18; d_call: NA
cdr3_aa: CASSYSARGQYF; cdr3_nt: TGTGCCAGCAGTTACTCGGCCAGGGGGCAGTACTTC; clone_size: NA; j_call: TRBJ2-7; v_call: TRBV6-5; d_call: NA
cdr3_aa: CASSLRGGSPLHF; cdr3_nt: TGTGCCAGCAGCTTGCGGGGTGGTTCACCCCTCCACTTT; clone_size: few; j_call: TRBJ1-6; v_call: TRBV5-8; d_call: NA
cdr3_aa: CASSMDLRGGYTF; cdr3_nt: TGTGCCAGTAGTATGGACCTGCGGGGTGGCTACACCTTC; clone_size: NA; j_call: TRBJ1-2; v_call: TRBV19; d_call: NA
cdr3_aa: CASSQGKQGSGANVLTF; cdr3_nt: TGTGCCAGCAGCCAGGGAAAACAGGGTTCTGGGGCCAACGTCCTGACTTTC; clone_size: once; j_call: TRBJ2-6; v_call: TRBV3-1/TRBV3-2; d_call: NA
cdr3_aa: CASSTDRGENIQYF; cdr3_nt: TGTGCCAGCAGTACCGACAGAGGAGAAAACATTCAGTACTTC; clone_size: NA; j_call: TRBJ2-4; v_call: TRBV6-5; d_call: NA
cdr3_aa: CASSIVASDTQYF; cdr3_nt: TGTGCCAGTAGTATAGTAGCGTCAGATACGCAGTATTTT; clone_size: NA; j_call: TRBJ2-3; v_call: TRBV19; d_call: NA
cdr3_aa: CASSQTGDYSNQPQHF; cdr3_nt: TGTGCCAGCAGTCAGACAGGAGATTATAGCAATCAGCCCCAGCATTTT; clone_size: once; j_call: TRBJ1-5; v_call: TRBV6-6; d_call: NA
cdr3_aa: CASSFEGTSGLGETQYF; cdr3_nt: TGTGCCAGCAGCTTTGAGGGGACTAGCGGTCTTGGAGAGACCCAGTACTTC; clone_size: NA; j_call: TRBJ2-5; v_call: TRBV12-1; d_call: NA
cdr3_aa: CASSFHRTSGSYNEQFF; cdr3_nt: TGTGCCAGCAGCTTCCATAGGACTAGCGGCTCCTACAATGAGCAGTTCTTC; clone_size: once; j_call: TRBJ2-1; v_call: TRBV7-9; d_call: TRBD2
cdr3_aa: CASSPLDAGVEQYF; cdr3_nt: TGCGCCAGCAGCCCCCTGGACGCGGGGGTGGAGCAGTACTTC; clone_size: NA; j_call: TRBJ2-7; v_call: TRBV5-1; d_call: TRBD2
cdr3_aa: CASSHNRDTQYF; cdr3_nt: TGTGCCAGCAGCCATAACAGGGATACGCAGTATTTT; clone_size: NA; j_call: TRBJ2-3; v_call: TRBV7-8; d_call: NA
cdr3_aa: CASSLGPAGGQETQYF; cdr3_nt: TGTGCCAGCAGCTTAGGCCCAGCGGGGGGGCAAGAGACCCAGTACTTC; clone_size: NA; j_call: TRBJ2-5; v_call: TRBV7-8; d_call: TRBD2
cdr3_aa: CASSPPGQTFYEQYF; cdr3_nt: TGTGCCAGCAGCCCCCCGGGACAGACGTTCTACGAGCAGTACTTC; clone_size: once; j_call: TRBJ2-7; v_call: TRBV7-6; d_call: TRBD1
cdr3_aa: CASSPSSARTDSYGYTF; cdr3_nt: TGTGCCAGTAGTCCCTCAAGCGCTCGTACCGACTCCTATGGCTACACCTTC; clone_size: NA; j_call: TRBJ1-2; v_call: TRBV19; d_call: NA
cdr3_aa: CASSPRPGGYNEQFF; cdr3_nt: TGTGCCAGCTCACCAAGACCGGGAGGGTACAATGAGCAGTTCTTC; clone_size: NA; j_call: TRBJ2-1; v_call: TRBV18; d_call: TRBD2
cdr3_aa: CASGLGGEGEKLFF; cdr3_nt: TGTGCTAGTGGTTTGGGCGGGGAAGGCGAAAAACTGTTTTTT; clone_size: NA; j_call: TRBJ1-4; v_call: TRBV12-5; d_call: NA
cdr3_aa: CASSESPPGTSGGTDTQYF; cdr3_nt: TGCGCCAGCAGTGAGTCACCTCCCGGGACTAGCGGGGGAACAGATACGCAGTATTTT; clone_size: NA; j_call: TRBJ2-3; v_call: TRBV10-1; d_call: TRBD2
cdr3_aa: CAISDGQGATNEKLFF; cdr3_nt: TGTGCCATCAGTGACGGGCAGGGCGCAACTAATGAAAAACTGTTTTTT; clone_size: NA; j_call: TRBJ1-4; v_call: TRBV10-3; d_call: NA
cdr3_aa: CASSVGIQGPSYNEQFF; cdr3_nt: TGTGCCAGCAGCGTAGGGATCCAGGGTCCCTCCTACAATGAGCAGTTCTTC; clone_size: NA; j_call: TRBJ2-1; v_call: TRBV9; d_call: NA
cdr3_aa: CASSPGRTGVTEAFF; cdr3_nt: TGTGCCAGCAGCCCCGGTCGGACAGGGGTCACTGAAGCTTTCTTT; clone_size: NA; j_call: TRBJ1-1; v_call: TRBV9; d_call: TRBD1
cdr3_aa: CASSSLAGQETQYF; cdr3_nt: TGTGCCAGCAGCTCTCTTGCCGGGCAAGAGACCCAGTACTTC; clone_size: once; j_call: TRBJ2-5; v_call: TRBV5-5; d_call: NA
cdr3_aa: CASSERTGSNQPQHF; cdr3_nt: TGTGCCAGCAGCGAGAGGACAGGTAGCAATCAGCCCCAGCATTTT; clone_size: once; j_call: TRBJ1-5; v_call: TRBV3-1/TRBV3-2; d_call: TRBD1
cdr3_aa: CASSQSTGGYGYTF; cdr3_nt: TGTGCCAGCAGTCAATCGACAGGGGGCTATGGCTACACCTTC; clone_size: NA; j_call: TRBJ1-2; v_call: TRBV28; d_call: TRBD1
cdr3_aa: CASSSGGGSTDTQYF; cdr3_nt: TGTGCCAGCAGTTCCGGGGGGGGTAGCACAGATACGCAGTATTTT; clone_size: NA; j_call: TRBJ2-3; v_call: TRBV28; d_call: TRBD2
cdr3_aa: CASRRNGGGLYNTGELFF; cdr3_nt: TGTGCCAGCCGGAGGAATGGCGGGGGGCTCTATAACACCGGGGAGCTGTTTTTT; clone_size: NA; j_call: TRBJ2-2; v_call: TRBV27; d_call: TRBD2
cdr3_aa: CASSHYRTTNEKLFF; cdr3_nt: TGTGCCAGCAGCCATTACAGGACAACTAATGAAAAACTGTTTTTT; clone_size: NA; j_call: TRBJ1-4; v_call: TRBV5-5; d_call: NA
cdr3_aa: CASSFRGTGLGSGANVLTF; cdr3_nt: TGTGCCAGCAGCTTTAGGGGGACAGGGTTGGGCTCTGGGGCCAACGTCCTGACTTTC; clone_size: NA; j_call: TRBJ2-6; v_call: TRBV11-2; d_call: TRBD1
cdr3_aa: CASSPLQGRQPQHF; cdr3_nt: TGTGCCAGCAGCCCATTACAGGGCCGACAGCCCCAGCATTTT; clone_size: NA; j_call: TRBJ1-5; v_call: TRBV3-1/TRBV3-2; d_call: NA
cdr3_aa: CASSVSTGTDEQFF; cdr3_nt: TGTGCCAGCAGCGTTTCGACAGGGACCGATGAGCAGTTCTTC; clone_size: NA; j_call: TRBJ2-1; v_call: TRBV7-2; d_call: TRBD1
cdr3_aa: CASSPGVNPINEQYF; cdr3_nt: TGCGCCAGCAGCCCGGGGGTCAACCCCATAAACGAGCAGTACTTC; clone_size: once; j_call: TRBJ2-7; v_call: TRBV5-1; d_call: NA
cdr3_aa: CASSIDPGQRYGYTF; cdr3_nt: TGTGCCAGTAGTATCGACCCCGGACAGCGGTATGGCTACACCTTC; clone_size: few; j_call: TRBJ1-2; v_call: TRBV19; d_call: NA